This T cell receptor (beta chain) originates from a study of T-cell memory formation after mild COVID-19. MiXCR, run by TCRdb on the 5' RACE reads, gives a single entry per CDR3 protein. The sample carries 380,000 or so distinct CDR3 sequences, approximately 14% recorded once. The CDR3 has 15 residues. The germline V and J ends were trimmed by 3 bases and 4 bases, with 12 bases remaining between them. CDR1 SEHNR and CDR2 FQNEAQ come from the germline V gene (reference sequence). The sequenced sample consisted of PBMCs or a T cell subset sorted from them (not recorded which). V usage is TRBV7-9 and J usage is TRBJ1-4; D is possibly TRBD1 (5 bases). The sequence was obtained from a man younger than 35 who had mild COVID-19 (a few samples of this study predate the infection). Cell type and time point are not known. CDR3 loop: CASSFSGRLNEKLFF. The CDR3 DNA reads as TGTGCCAGCAGCTTCTCGGGACGACTTAATGAAAAACTGTTTTTT. Variable domain in full (rest from reference TRBV7-9 and TRBJ1-4): DTGVSQNPRHKITKRGQNVTFRCDPISEHNRLYWYRQTLGQGPEFLTYFQNEAQLEKSRLLSDRFSAERPKGSFSTLEIQRTEQGDSAMYLCASSFSGRLNEKLFFGSGTQLSVL.